These 24 T cell receptor beta chains were sequenced from one sample in a study of identical twins. From the 5' RACE reads, TCRdb called clonotypes with MiXCR, one entry per CDR3 protein. Of a few hundred thousand distinct CDR3 sequences in the sample, roughly 15% are singletons; the top ten hold more than 0.4%. These records were also assigned to another study, of yellow fever vaccine responses in identical twins.

The sample taken for sequencing was CD4+ T cells sorted from blood. All receptors derive from a woman under 30 in good health.

This sequence joins TRBV4-1 and TRBJ2-1; D tentatively reads TRBD1 or TRBD2 (5 bases each). The ends were cut back, 1 base at V and 3 bases at J, with 10 bases in the middle. This CDR3 has 15 amino acids. The germline V gene encodes CDR1 MGHRA and CDR2 YSYEKL. CDR3 in DNA: TGCGCCAGCAGCCAAGGGGAGACAGTCTACAATGAGCAGTTCTTC. The encoded protein is CASSQGETVYNEQFF.

This clonotype appeared many times. J is TRBJ1-1 and V is TRBV12-3 or TRBV12-4, with 8 bases that match TRBD1. V lost 5 bases, J lost 5 bases, and 13 bases stayed unmatched. The CDR3 extends over 16 amino acids. The CDR3 region is CASSPTTGTGRTEAFF. CDR3 coding DNA: TGTGCCAGCAGTCCCACAACCGGGACAGGAAGGACTGAAGCTTTCTTT.

V gene TRBV2 combines with J gene TRBJ1-3; D is unclear. CDR1 and CDR2 (germline): SNHLY, FYNNEI. This CDR3 is built from 16 residues. The V end lost 4 bases, the J end lost 0 bases, and 13 bases lay between the germline ends. The CDR3 DNA reads TGTGCCAGCAGTGTCGGTATTGGAGGCTCTGGAAACACCATATATTTT. This sequence encodes CASSVGIGGSGNTIYF.

In its sample, this clonotype was seen a few times. The chain uses TRBV7-9 and TRBJ2-2; no clear D. The ends were cut back, 2 bases at V and 6 bases at J, with 10 bases in the middle. The germline V gene encodes CDR1 SEHNR and CDR2 FQNEAQ (reference sequence). This CDR3 spans 14 amino acids. Written as DNA, the CDR3 is TGTGCCAGCAGCTTAATGTGGGGTTCCGGGGAGCTGTTTTTT. Its protein is CASSLMWGSGELFF.

This clonotype occurred a few times. The J gene is TRBJ2-5, the V gene TRBV24-1; 7 bases map to TRBD1. Germline CDR1 KGHDR, CDR2 SFDVKD. Trimming at V came to 1 base and at J to 0 bases, leaving 7 bases not matched to a gene. CDR3 length equals 17 residues. The CDR3: CATSDFLTGSNQETQYF. DNA for the CDR3: TGTGCCACCAGTGATTTTCTGACAGGGAGTAACCAAGAGACCCAGTACTTC.

The V call is TRBV7-6, the J call TRBJ2-7; no reliable D call. Looked up from germline, CDR1 is SGHVS and CDR2 is FNYEAQ. Trimming pared 2 bases from V and 4 bases from J, leaving 12 bases between. This CDR3 spans 14 amino acids. The CDR3 DNA reads TGTGCCAGCAGCTTATTACTGCCGCCTTACGAGCAGTACTTC. It encodes CASSLLLPPYEQYF.

This clonotype was seen at least ten times. The rearrangement uses TRBV20-1 and TRBJ2-5; D remains unclear. The V end was cut by 3 bases, the J end by 6 bases, with 17 bases between. Germline values: CDR1 DFQATT, CDR2 SNEGSKA (reference sequence). This CDR3 comprises 14 residues. Written as DNA, the CDR3 is TGCAGTGCTAGTCCACGTCCGGGTAGACAGACCCAGTACTTC. Protein sequence: CSASPRPGRQTQYF.

This chain uses TRBV12-3 or TRBV12-4 with TRBJ1-2, with D maybe TRBD1 (5 bases). The CDR3 spans 12 residues. V lost 3 bases to trimming and J lost 7 bases, with 9 bases between them. CDR3 region: CASSFGGSGYTF. CDR3 sequence (DNA): TGTGCCAGCAGTTTTGGGGGAAGTGGCTACACCTTC.

There are a few counts of this clonotype. This rearrangement joins TRBV4-2 to TRBJ2-2; 16 bases match TRBD2. The length of the CDR3 is 17 residues. V dropped 4 bases and J dropped 6; count of bases not matched to a gene: 5. Germline V gene data show CDR1 as LGHNA and CDR2 as YNFKEQ. CDR3 bases: TGTGCCAGCAGCCCGGGACTAGCGGGGGGGCAGTCCGGGGAGCTGTTTTTT. Residues: CASSPGLAGGQSGELFF.

The chain links TRBV5-1 to TRBJ2-3; D unclear. Trimming took off 6 bases at V and 1 base at J, with 15 bases between the two ends. The CDR3 runs to 15 residues. CDR1 is SGHRS and CDR2 is YFSETQ in the germline V gene. The CDR3: CASTNVGLGTDTQYF. The CDR3, as DNA: TGCGCCAGCACCAACGTCGGTCTCGGCACAGATACGCAGTATTTT.

This chain connects TRBV20-1 to TRBJ2-4; D is unclear. This CDR3 region has 13 residues. CDR1 is DFQATT and CDR2 is SNEGSKA in the germline V gene (reference sequence). The germline V and J ends were trimmed by 2 bases and 0 bases, with 5 bases remaining between them. The CDR3 coding sequence is TGCAGTGCTAGATATTTAGCCAAAAACATTCAGTACTTC. Its translation: CSARYLAKNIQYF.

This chain links TRBV5-1 with TRBJ1-4; D is possibly TRBD1 (6 bases). V dropped 1 base and J dropped 4 bases, with 8 bases sitting between them. From germline, CDR1 is SGHRS and CDR2 YFSETQ. This CDR3 has 14 amino acids. Here the CDR3 reads CASSLRGNNEKLFF. The CDR3 nucleotides are TGCGCCAGCAGCTTGAGGGGGAATAATGAAAAACTGTTTTTT.

At least ten counts were recorded for this clonotype. The chain employs TRBV12-3 or TRBV12-4 and TRBJ1-2; D is perhaps TRBD1 (5 bases). V shed 3 bases and J shed 8 bases, with 13 bases lying between them. This CDR3 region has 13 residues. The CDR3 coding sequence is TGTGCCAGCAGTTTCGGGACGGCTGTCGGCTACACCTTC. Translated, it gives CASSFGTAVGYTF.

This chain connects TRBV28 to TRBJ2-7; D is undetermined. V lost 5 bases and J lost 9, with 14 bases in between. The V gene's germline CDR1 is MDHEN and CDR2 SYDVKM. This CDR3 is 12 amino acids long. CDR3 loop: CASSTTRLGQYV. The CDR3 DNA is TGTGCCAGCAGTACGACTCGCCTCGGGCAGTACGTC.

This clonotype has more than one count but fewer than ten. The genes are TRBV12-3 or TRBV12-4 and TRBJ2-3, with no clear D. The germline V and J ends were trimmed by 1 base and 0 bases, with 11 bases remaining between them. The CDR3 loop spans 16 amino acids. CDR3 region: CASSLGGATSTDTQYF. CDR3 coding DNA: TGTGCCAGCAGTTTAGGCGGAGCAACTAGCACAGATACGCAGTATTTT.

The chain carries TRBV5-1 and TRBJ2-3, with a possible D match to TRBD2 (6 bases). Trimming pared 3 bases from V and 0 bases from J, leaving 8 bases between. CDR3 size: 14 residues. Germline assignment: CDR1 SGHRS and CDR2 YFSETQ. The CDR3 protein is CASSSSESTDTQYF. CDR3 nucleotides: TGCGCCAGCAGCTCTAGCGAAAGCACAGATACGCAGTATTTT. Supplemented by reference TRBV5-1 and TRBJ2-3, the full variable domain reads KAGVTQTPRYLIKTRGQQVTLSCSPISGHRSVSWYQQTPGQGLQFLFEYFSETQRNKGNFPGRFSGRQFSNSRSEMNVSTLELGDSALYLCASSSSESTDTQYFGPGTRLTVL.

The chain recombines TRBV10-3 with TRBJ2-1, with D possibly TRBD2 on 5 matching bases. This CDR3 region has 15 residues. Trimming took off 6 bases at V and 4 bases at J, with 16 bases between the two ends. Germline V gene data show CDR1 as ENHRY and CDR2 as SYGVKD. The CDR3 sequence is CAIRVLGSGYNEQFF. The CDR3 region has the DNA TGTGCCATCAGGGTCTTGGGGAGCGGATACAATGAGCAGTTCTTC.

The V gene is TRBV6-2 or TRBV6-3, the J gene TRBJ2-7; 8 bases match TRBD1. The germline gives CDR1 MNHEY, CDR2 SVGEGT. The CDR3 covers 14 residues. J gave up 3 bases and V 7 bases, and 8 bases lay outside the gene matches. The CDR3 region is CASTWDRRNYEQYF. CDR3 DNA: TGTGCCAGCACCTGGGACAGGAGGAACTACGAGCAGTACTTC.

Only a few counts were recorded for this clonotype. The V gene is TRBV5-1, the J gene TRBJ2-1, with D tentatively TRBD2 (5 bases). The CDR3 spans 15 residues. V was trimmed by 4 bases and J by 4 bases, leaving 15 bases between them. Germline lookup yields CDR1 SGHRS and CDR2 YFSETQ. The CDR3 protein is CASSRSGSGYNEQFF. The CDR3 coding sequence is TGCGCCAGCAGCCGCAGCGGCTCGGGTTACAATGAGCAGTTCTTC.

The chain employs TRBV10-3 and TRBJ2-5; D remains unclear. Germline V gene data show CDR1 as ENHRY and CDR2 as SYGVKD. Deletions cut 3 bases from V and 2 bases from J, with 4 bases between. There are 12 residues in the CDR3. The CDR3 DNA reads TGTGCCATCAGTGACAGACAAGAGACCCAGTACTTC. Translated, it gives CAISDRQETQYF.

The J gene is TRBJ1-1, the V gene TRBV2; maybe TRBD1 (5 bases). V was trimmed by 8 bases and J by 2 bases, leaving 12 bases between them. Germline V gene data show CDR1 as SNHLY and CDR2 as FYNNEI. The CDR3 runs to 13 residues. This chain's CDR3 is CASGGGFNTEAFF. The CDR3 nucleotides are TGTGCCAGCGGGGGAGGGTTTAACACTGAAGCTTTCTTT.

This clonotype was seen only a few times. This chain's CDR3 is CATSRDGGYNEQFF. The CDR3 coding sequence is TGTGCCACCAGCAGAGACGGGGGATACAATGAGCAGTTCTTC. The gene calls are TRBV15 and TRBJ2-1, with D tentatively TRBD2 (6 bases). The germline V and J ends were trimmed by 0 bases and 4 bases, with 7 bases remaining between them. The germline V gene has CDR1 LNHNV and CDR2 YYDKDF (reference sequence). This CDR3 region has 14 residues.

The chain uses TRBV19 and TRBJ2-5; 8 bases match TRBD1. The germline gives CDR1 LNHDA, CDR2 SQIVND (reference sequence). The CDR3 sequence is 16 residues long. V trimming: 0 bases; J trimming: 1 base; junction bases outside the gene matches: 4. In DNA form, the CDR3 reads TGTGCCAGTAGTATAGATGCGGGACAGGCCCAAGAGACCCAGTACTTC. It yields the protein CASSIDAGQAQETQYF.

The chain couples TRBV3-1 to TRBJ1-2; a weak D match, TRBD1 (5 bases). The length of the CDR3 is 15 residues. Trimming stripped 0 bases from V and 7 bases from J, with 15 bases between. The germline V gene has CDR1 LGHDT and CDR2 YNNKEL (reference sequence). CDR3 DNA sequence: TGTGCCAGCAGCCAAGACGGGACCCCCGGCGGTGGCTACACCTTC. Translating it yields CASSQDGTPGGGYTF. The full variable domain, in which reference TRBV3-1 and TRBJ1-2 provide the parts outside the CDR3, is DTAVSQTPKYLVTQMGNDKSIKCEQNLGHDTMYWYKQDSKKFLKIMFSYNNKELIINETVPNRFSPKSPDKAHLNLHINSLELGDSAVYFCASSQDGTPGGGYTFGSGTRLTVV.